A single sample is the source of the 28 T cell receptor beta chains below, sequenced in a study of shared clonotypes between healthy human individuals. Clones were sequenced by immunoSEQ multiplex PCR, and TCRdb holds only the in-frame ones, with some missing. The sample lists about 1.5 million clones, about 98% seen once, with about 0.45% in the top ten. Sequencing input: naive CD4+ T cells sorted from blood. Described subset: CD45RA+ positively selected. The receptors stem from a man aged 30 to 39 in good health.

This clone is a singleton in its sample. The J gene is TRBJ2-2, the V gene TRBV9; TRBD2 aligns across 8 bases. The germline gives CDR1 SGDLS, CDR2 YYNGEE. The CDR3 runs to 19 residues. The V and J ends lost 0 bases and 1 base, in that order; junction bases with no gene match: 11. The CDR3 sequence is CASSVVGLMAGGNTGELFF. In nucleotides, the CDR3 is TGTGCCAGCAGCGTAGTGGGGTTGATGGCGGGAGGGAACACCGGGGAGCTGTTTTTT.

The chain uses TRBV11-2 and TRBJ2-7; perhaps TRBD1 as D (5 bases). The V gene's germline CDR1 is SGHAT and CDR2 FQNNGV. V was shortened by 2 bases and J by 2 bases, with 16 bases between the two germline ends. The CDR3 runs 16 residues. The CDR3 sequence: CASSLRWGQDPYEQYF. The DNA for the CDR3 is TGTGCCAGCAGCTTAAGGTGGGGCCAAGACCCCTACGAGCAGTACTTC.

The table lists this clone with a count of one. The chain combines TRBV2 with TRBJ2-7, with 12 bases identical to TRBD2. Trimming at V came to 4 bases and at J to 5 bases, leaving 9 bases not matched to a gene. Germline assignment: CDR1 SNHLY and CDR2 FYNNEI. The CDR3 extends over 16 amino acids. The CDR3 reads CASSAELAGGPDEQYF. The CDR3 nucleotides are TGTGCCAGCAGTGCGGAGCTAGCGGGAGGGCCCGACGAGCAGTACTTC.

The chain combines TRBV6-1 with TRBJ2-7, with D perhaps matching TRBD1 or TRBD2 (5 bases each). CDR1 MNHNS and CDR2 SASEGT come from the germline V gene. The CDR3 sequence is 14 residues long. V dropped 6 bases and J dropped 3 bases, with 15 bases sitting between them. CDR3: CASRDSGNGYEQYF. CDR3 nucleotide sequence: TGTGCCAGCAGGGACTCAGGGAACGGCTACGAGCAGTACTTC.

This chain uses TRBV25-1 with TRBJ2-7; 10 bases align to TRBD2. V trimming: 5 bases; J trimming: 5 bases; junction bases outside the gene matches: 6. The CDR3 runs 14 residues. Germline V gene data show CDR1 as MGHDK and CDR2 as SYGVNS. The CDR3: CASSRLAGDHEQYF. The DNA for the CDR3 is TGTGCCAGCAGTCGGCTAGCGGGAGACCACGAGCAGTACTTC.

The chain carries TRBV27 and TRBJ2-7; TRBD1 is a possible D gene (5 bases). This CDR3 contains 12 residues. CDR1 and CDR2 (germline): MNHEY, SMNVEV (reference sequence). Trimming pared 7 bases from V and 4 bases from J, leaving 11 bases between. The CDR3 sequence is CASTSQGYEQYF. Written as DNA, the CDR3 is TGTGCCAGCACCTCCCAGGGTTACGAGCAGTACTTC.

The chain carries TRBV4-3 and TRBJ1-1, with 9 positions matching TRBD1. The CDR3 spans 16 residues. Germline V lookup: CDR1 LGHNA, CDR2 YSLEER. V lost 2 bases, J lost 5 bases, and 9 bases stayed unmatched. The CDR3, as DNA: TGCGCCAGCAGCCAAACTCCCGGGACAGGGCTTACTGAAGCTTTCTTT. It codes for CASSQTPGTGLTEAFF.

The chain uses TRBV6-1 and TRBJ1-2, with 7 bases matching TRBD1. After removal of 3 bases from V and 4 bases from J, the junction contained 5 bases not matched to a gene. This CDR3 has 14 amino acids. Germline CDR1 MNHNS, CDR2 SASEGT. The DNA for the CDR3 is TGTGCCAGCAGTGAGCCGGACAGGACCTATGGCTACACCTTC. It translates to CASSEPDRTYGYTF.

The chain carries TRBV30 and TRBJ2-1; D unresolved. The V gene's germline CDR1 is GTSNPN and CDR2 SVGIG (reference sequence). The CDR3 is 11 amino acids. The V end lost 2 bases, the J end lost 10 bases, and 9 bases lay between the germline ends. The CDR3 sequence: CAWSKGREQFF. CDR3 coding DNA: TGTGCCTGGAGTAAAGGACGAGAGCAGTTCTTC.

The chain couples TRBV6-1 to TRBJ2-7, with D possibly matching TRBD1 (5 bases). The CDR3 extends over 12 amino acids. Germline assignment: CDR1 MNHNS and CDR2 SASEGT. The germline V and J ends were trimmed by 6 bases and 3 bases, with 9 bases remaining between them. CDR3 amino acids: CASSTTGYEQYF. CDR3 in DNA: TGTGCCAGCAGCACTACAGGCTACGAGCAGTACTTC.

J is TRBJ2-5 and V is TRBV10-3; a weak D match, TRBD2 (6 bases). Germline values: CDR1 ENHRY, CDR2 SYGVKD. V was pared by 4 bases and J by 5 bases, with 11 bases between. The CDR3 is 13 residues long. The CDR3 nucleotides read TGTGCCATCAGTGGCGGGACGGCGGAGACCCAGTACTTC. Its protein product is CAISGGTAETQYF.

The V and J genes are TRBV5-6 and TRBJ2-7, with 9 bases fitting TRBD1. V trimming: 0 bases; J trimming: 13 bases; junction bases outside the gene matches: 5. The CDR3 is 12 amino acids. Germline-derived CDR1 and CDR2 are SGHDT and YYEEEE. This CDR3 is CASSLGQGVSYF. CDR3 in DNA: TGTGCCAGCAGCTTGGGACAGGGGGTCTCATACTTC.

In this sample, this clone turned up once. V gene TRBV7-9 combines with J gene TRBJ2-3, with D possibly matching TRBD1 (5 bases). The CDR3 contains 14 residues. Germline CDR1 is SEHNR and CDR2 is FQNEAQ (reference sequence). V lost 5 bases, J lost 4 bases, and 13 bases lay in between. CDR3 coding DNA: TGTGCCAGCAGCCATCAGGCACAGGCAGATACGCAGTATTTT. It codes for CASSHQAQADTQYF.

V gene TRBV19 combines with J gene TRBJ2-7; no reliable D call. Trimming left V 3 bases short and J 2 bases short, with 8 bases between. The CDR3 covers 13 residues. The V gene's germline CDR1 is LNHDA and CDR2 SQIVND (reference sequence). The CDR3 here is CASSMAAAYEQYF. CDR3 sequence (DNA): TGTGCCAGTAGTATGGCCGCAGCCTACGAGCAGTACTTC.

This chain uses TRBV7-8 with TRBJ2-2; 11 nucleotides line up with TRBD2. Germline V lookup: CDR1 SGHVS, CDR2 FQNEAQ. The CDR3 is 17 amino acids. V lost 5 bases to trimming and J lost 4 bases; unmatched junction nucleotides: 9. The CDR3 is CASSRWTSGFGTGELFF. The CDR3 region has the DNA TGTGCCAGCAGCCGATGGACTAGCGGGTTTGGCACCGGGGAGCTGTTTTTT.

As for this clone: The same CDR3 is also encoded by other DNA sequences in this sample. The V call is TRBV18, the J call TRBJ2-5; D gene unclear. The CDR3 has 13 amino acids. Trimming took 6 bases from V and 3 from J, leaving 11 bases between them. CDR1 and CDR2 (germline): KGHSH, LQKENI. The CDR3, as DNA: TGTGCCAGCTCGCCCGGGTCGGAAGAGACCCAGTACTTC. It translates to CASSPGSEETQYF.

The V gene is TRBV19, the J gene TRBJ2-1; 8 bases map to TRBD2. This CDR3 is built from 16 residues. Germline-derived CDR1 and CDR2 are LNHDA and SQIVND (reference sequence). With V trimmed by 6 bases and J by 4 bases, 11 bases remained unmatched. CDR3 sequence (DNA): TGTGCCAGTAGACCTGCCGGGGGGGCGATTTACAATGAGCAGTTCTTC. The encoded protein is CASRPAGGAIYNEQFF.

The CDR3 nucleotides are TGTGCCAGCTACAGTACTAATGAAAAACTGTTTTTT. This translates into CASYSTNEKLFF. This chain uses TRBV25-1 with TRBJ1-4; D is unclear. Germline-derived CDR1 and CDR2 are MGHDK and SYGVNS. The CDR3 extends over 12 amino acids. V gave up 8 bases and J gave up 2 bases, with 6 bases separating them.

The chain carries TRBV9 and TRBJ2-5; 9 nucleotides agree with TRBD1. Trimming removed 2 bases from V and 2 bases from J; junction bases left unmatched: 10. This CDR3 is built from 17 residues. CDR1 and CDR2 from the germline V gene are SGDLS and YYNGEE. This chain's CDR3 is CASSVGTGNRRQETQYF. CDR3 bases: TGTGCCAGCAGCGTTGGGACAGGGAATCGGCGTCAAGAGACCCAGTACTTC.

This rearrangement joins TRBV5-1 to TRBJ2-2; no firm D call. The germline V gene has CDR1 SGHRS and CDR2 YFSETQ. The length of the CDR3 is 15 residues. Trimming removed 4 bases from V and 4 bases from J, with 14 bases in between. As DNA, the CDR3 is TGCGCCAGCAGCCTCGACCCTGGGCGCACCGGGGAGCTGTTTTTT. This sequence encodes CASSLDPGRTGELFF.

The rearrangement uses TRBV6-1 and TRBJ2-7; 9 nucleotides agree with TRBD1. CDR1 MNHNS and CDR2 SASEGT come from the germline V gene. The CDR3 contains 15 residues. With 5 bases clipped from V and 5 bases from J, the junction kept 10 bases outside the gene matches. As DNA, the CDR3 is TGTGCCAGCAGTATACAGGGGGCGTACTTGGACGAGCAGTACTTC. The encoded protein is CASSIQGAYLDEQYF.

Only one count was recorded for this clone. The chain uses TRBV9 and TRBJ2-2; D perhaps matches TRBD1 (6 bases). The CDR3 sequence is 14 residues long. Germline V gene lookup returns CDR1 SGDLS and CDR2 YYNGEE. With 2 bases removed from V and 4 bases from J, the gap between germline ends came to 9 bases. CDR3 nucleotide sequence: TGTGCCAGCAGCGTCACAGGGAGCACCGGGGAGCTGTTTTTT. It encodes CASSVTGSTGELFF.

This chain joins TRBV28 and TRBJ1-5; TRBD1 agrees at 8 bases. Germline CDR1 is MDHEN and CDR2 is SYDVKM. The CDR3 sequence is 14 residues long. Trimming at V came to 4 bases and at J to 6 bases, leaving 5 bases not matched to a gene. CDR3 loop: CASSSRGLGQPQHF. CDR3 DNA sequence: TGTGCCAGCAGTTCCAGGGGGCTAGGTCAGCCCCAGCATTTT. Full variable domain (outside the CDR3, taken from reference TRBV28 and TRBJ1-5): DVKVTQSSRYLVKRTGEKVFLECVQDMDHENMFWYRQDPGLGLRLIYFSYDVKMKEKGDIPEGYSVSREKKERFSLILESASTNQTSMYLCASSSRGLGQPQHFGDGTRLSIL.

This chain joins TRBV28 and TRBJ1-2; 10 bases fit TRBD1. The germline V gene has CDR1 MDHEN and CDR2 SYDVKM. J lost 11 bases, V lost 5 bases, and 8 bases had no gene match. This CDR3 comprises 13 residues. As DNA, the CDR3 is TGTGCCAGCAGTGCCTGGGACAGGGGTTTTTACACCTTC. Its translation: CASSAWDRGFYTF.

CDR3 sequence reads: CASSPTTGSDTGELFF. The CDR3 DNA follows: TGTGCCAGCTCACCAACGACGGGGTCGGACACCGGGGAGCTGTTTTTT. The rearrangement joins TRBV18 to TRBJ2-2; a weak D match, TRBD2 (5 bases). V lost 2 bases and J 3 bases, leaving 13 bases between the germline ends. The CDR3 runs 16 residues. Germline CDR1 KGHSH, CDR2 LQKENI. The whole variable domain, remainder taken from reference TRBV18 and TRBJ2-2, is NAGVMQNPRHLVRRRGQEARLRCSPMKGHSHVYWYRQLPEEGLKFMVYLQKENIIDESGMPKERFSAEFPKEGPSILRIQQVVRGDSAAYFCASSPTTGSDTGELFFGEGSRLTVL.

CDR3 sequence: CASSFTPYGYTF. CDR3 DNA: TGTGCCAGCAGCTTCACACCCTATGGCTACACCTTC. J is TRBJ1-2 and V is TRBV5-8; unclear D gene. Trimming cost V 2 bases and J 4 bases, with 6 bases left between them. The CDR3 covers 12 residues. Germline assignment: CDR1 SGHTS and CDR2 YDEGEE.

J is TRBJ2-1 and V is TRBV10-3, with 7 bases aligning to TRBD2. Germline V CDR1 and CDR2: ENHRY, SYGVKD. V trimming: 5 bases; J trimming: 1 base; junction bases outside the gene matches: 8. This CDR3 has 16 residues. CDR3 sequence: CAISTTTSPSYNEQFF. The CDR3 bases are TGTGCCATCAGTACTACGACTAGCCCTTCCTACAATGAGCAGTTCTTC.

J is TRBJ1-4 and V is TRBV5-8; tentatively, D is TRBD1 (5 bases). The ends were cut back, 2 bases at V and 5 bases at J, with 10 bases in the middle. Germline CDR1 SGHTS, CDR2 YDEGEE. This CDR3 region has 14 residues. The CDR3: CASSFRDGNEKLFF. The CDR3 nucleotides read TGTGCCAGCAGCTTCCGGGACGGGAATGAAAAACTGTTTTTT.